The rows below give T cell receptor beta chains drawn from one sample of a study of OX40 agonist ivuxolimab in advanced cancers. Clones were read by immunoSEQ multiplex PCR, and TCRdb kept only the in-frame ones, dropping some. The sample shows about 74,000 clones, approximately 80% of them seen only once. Sequencing was performed on CD4+ or CD8+ T cells sorted from blood, taken in a trial of the OX40 agonist ivuxolimab. The receptors were gathered from an adult with an advanced solid tumor such as melanoma, head and neck, liver or kidney cancer. Both conserved end residues are part of each CDR3. The order of the fields is clone size, V gene, J gene, CDR3 protein. Rows give clone size only sometimes, using once, few, many, or a class for an expanded clone.

clone size: few
V gene: TRBV6-5
J gene: TRBJ1-1
CDR3 protein: CASSYSNRAMNTEAFF

clone size: .
V gene: TRBV6-4
J gene: TRBJ1-1
CDR3 protein: CASRVQAEDTEAFF

clone size: .
V gene: TRBV4-3
J gene: TRBJ1-1
CDR3 protein: CASSQDNGRGGTNTEAFF

clone size: .
V gene: TRBV4-3
J gene: TRBJ1-3
CDR3 protein: CASSQQATGSGNTIYF

clone size: .
V gene: TRBV6-6
J gene: TRBJ2-7
CDR3 protein: CASSYRAGGYEQYF

clone size: .
V gene: TRBV7-3
J gene: TRBJ2-1
CDR3 protein: CASSLTGLGDEQFF

clone size: .
V gene: TRBV19
J gene: TRBJ2-2
CDR3 protein: CASRELGRGTGELFF

clone size: few
V gene: TRBV6-1
J gene: TRBJ1-1
CDR3 protein: CASSFTGASEAFF

clone size: .
V gene: TRBV5-1
J gene: .
CDR3 protein: CASSLDTGPNEQYF

clone size: .
V gene: TRBV11-3
J gene: TRBJ1-4
CDR3 protein: CASSPIGGGGHDGLEEKLFF

clone size: few
V gene: TRBV5-1
J gene: TRBJ2-7
CDR3 protein: CASSLAPGSYEQYF

clone size: .
V gene: TRBV7-3
J gene: TRBJ2-3
CDR3 protein: CASSLGRTGVATDTQYF

clone size: .
V gene: TRBV18
J gene: TRBJ1-2
CDR3 protein: CASSPPMGNRGYGYTF

clone size: few
V gene: TRBV2
J gene: TRBJ1-4
CDR3 protein: CASRTGREKLFF

clone size: medium-sized
V gene: TRBV28
J gene: TRBJ1-1
CDR3 protein: CASSLMGHQMDTEAFF

clone size: .
V gene: TRBV9
J gene: TRBJ2-7
CDR3 protein: CASSVDSGEGRQYF

clone size: once
V gene: TRBV5-1
J gene: TRBJ2-3
CDR3 protein: CASSGPTSGNEYF

clone size: few
V gene: TRBV6-6
J gene: TRBJ1-1
CDR3 protein: CASSPKGSRLNTEAFF

clone size: .
V gene: TRBV7-2
J gene: TRBJ2-1
CDR3 protein: CASSPGQGGYNEQFF

clone size: .
V gene: TRBV6-4
J gene: TRBJ2-7
CDR3 protein: CASSIPTSEYEQYF

clone size: .
V gene: TRBV29-1
J gene: TRBJ2-5
CDR3 protein: CSVDRLTGETQYF

clone size: .
V gene: TRBV6-1
J gene: TRBJ1-2
CDR3 protein: CASSDAGGTGLYGYTF

clone size: .
V gene: TRBV19
J gene: TRBJ2-1
CDR3 protein: CASSRWAASSYNEQFF

clone size: .
V gene: TRBV5-4
J gene: TRBJ1-5
CDR3 protein: CARVSDSKCQPQHF

clone size: .
V gene: TRBV13
J gene: TRBJ1-4
CDR3 protein: CASSDRAHNEKLFF

clone size: .
V gene: TRBV2
J gene: TRBJ2-1
CDR3 protein: CASSARTGGGDEQFF

clone size: .
V gene: TRBV5-4
J gene: TRBJ1-5
CDR3 protein: CASSLAGGNQPQHF

clone size: .
V gene: TRBV30
J gene: TRBJ1-4
CDR3 protein: CAWSETGGSEKLFF

clone size: .
V gene: TRBV5-1
J gene: TRBJ1-2
CDR3 protein: CASSLAGENYGYTF

clone size: .
V gene: TRBV28
J gene: TRBJ2-7
CDR3 protein: CASSSNQGGGRDEQYF

clone size: .
V gene: TRBV6-5
J gene: TRBJ1-1
CDR3 protein: CASSNRNMNTEAFF

clone size: .
V gene: TRBV5-1
J gene: TRBJ2-7
CDR3 protein: CASSLRGGDEQYF

clone size: few
V gene: TRBV28
J gene: TRBJ1-2
CDR3 protein: CASNFREIGYTF

clone size: .
V gene: TRBV27
J gene: TRBJ2-7
CDR3 protein: CASRRTSGRPPYEQYF

clone size: .
V gene: TRBV28
J gene: TRBJ2-3
CDR3 protein: CATASPGLATWADTQYF

clone size: .
V gene: TRBV7-2
J gene: TRBJ2-7
CDR3 protein: CASSRQGAAEYEQYF

clone size: .
V gene: TRBV4-3
J gene: TRBJ2-5
CDR3 protein: CASSHEVEGETQYF

clone size: .
V gene: TRBV9
J gene: TRBJ1-4
CDR3 protein: CASSPGQGGEKLFF

clone size: .
V gene: TRBV5-1
J gene: TRBJ2-1
CDR3 protein: CASSLLLAGDNEQFF

clone size: once
V gene: TRBV28
J gene: TRBJ1-5
CDR3 protein: CASRWGQGNNQPQHF

clone size: .
V gene: TRBV7-9
J gene: TRBJ2-7
CDR3 protein: CASSLDRESRQYF

clone size: few
V gene: TRBV4-3
J gene: TRBJ2-7
CDR3 protein: CASSQDQTSGRKYF

clone size: .
V gene: TRBV19
J gene: TRBJ1-1
CDR3 protein: CASSVDRDTEAFF

clone size: .
V gene: TRBV10-3
J gene: TRBJ2-1
CDR3 protein: CAISEANEQFF

clone size: .
V gene: TRBV6-1
J gene: TRBJ1-5
CDR3 protein: CASSEVGGGKQPQHF

clone size: .
V gene: TRBV5-4
J gene: TRBJ2-1
CDR3 protein: CASSGGQDHEQFF

clone size: .
V gene: TRBV28
J gene: TRBJ2-7
CDR3 protein: CASSTEPGAEGNDEQYF

clone size: once
V gene: TRBV11-1
J gene: TRBJ2-4
CDR3 protein: CASSRDRAKNIQYF

clone size: .
V gene: TRBV13
J gene: TRBJ2-3
CDR3 protein: CASSGFFSGLLYSTDTQYF

clone size: .
V gene: TRBV7-2
J gene: TRBJ2-7
CDR3 protein: CASSLAGLAGDLYEQYF

clone size: once
V gene: TRBV19
J gene: TRBJ1-2
CDR3 protein: CASSRAGGGYTF

clone size: .
V gene: TRBV7-2
J gene: TRBJ2-1
CDR3 protein: CASSRSQGSILNEQFF

clone size: .
V gene: TRBV6-1
J gene: TRBJ2-1
CDR3 protein: CASSVQLARYNEQFF

clone size: .
V gene: TRBV19
J gene: TRBJ2-3
CDR3 protein: CASRKDSRSTDTQYF

clone size: .
V gene: TRBV6-5
J gene: TRBJ2-7
CDR3 protein: CASSYGGTGSYEQYF

clone size: .
V gene: TRBV4-3
J gene: TRBJ1-4
CDR3 protein: CASSHDTDGQGRANEKLFF

clone size: .
V gene: TRBV7-9
J gene: TRBJ1-5
CDR3 protein: CASSLGGAEGPQHF

clone size: .
V gene: TRBV18
J gene: TRBJ1-2
CDR3 protein: CASSPPTGIYGYTF

clone size: .
V gene: TRBV27
J gene: TRBJ2-2
CDR3 protein: CASSSIGKGETGELFF